This TCR beta chain originates from a study of cytomegalovirus exposure and HLA in healthy donors. This CDR3 has 12 residues. J gave up 8 bases and V 10 bases, and 5 bases lay outside the gene matches. The germline V gene has CDR1 ENHRY and CDR2 SYGVKD. With respect to this clone: Its antigen is undetermined.

Overall study results and limits: For presence/absence analyses, sequencing depth was assumed to be roughly uniform across donors. Reports showed the classifier diagnosing cytomegalovirus status with high specificity and sensitivity. A later look showed TCR association rates differing by HLA locus, highest for DRB1 and lowest for HLA-C.

The PCR employed 60 Vbeta primers together with 13 Jbeta primers. The assay was immunoSEQ multiplex PCR, and TCRdb's table has in-frame clones only and misses some. The data show about 160,000 clones, 73% seen once. Specimen: PBMCs. The TCR sequence derives from a young woman in good health and CMV-seronegative. The V call is TRBV10-3, the J call TRBJ2-1; 10 bases agree with TRBD1. CDR3 in DNA: TGTGCCACCCGGGACAGGGGATATGAGCAGTTCTTC. It codes for CATRDRGYEQFF.